What follows are 14 T cell receptor beta chains derived from one specimen sequenced in a study of T cell repertoires and HLA-DP antigens. Their specific antigens are unknown. The table came from immunoSEQ multiplex PCR; TCRdb's copy has only in-frame clones and leaves some out. The sample includes approximately 110,000 clones, 92% of them seen just once. Sample: CD4+ T cells from PBMCs. The receptors stem from a woman in her late teens or twenties in good health and CMV-seronegative.

The chain carries TRBV7-2 and TRBJ2-3; D possibly matches TRBD1 or TRBD2 (5 bases each). Trimming shortened V by 1 base and J by 2 bases, and 16 bases separated the two germline ends. Germline V gene lookup returns CDR1 SGHTA and CDR2 FQGNSA. This CDR3 comprises 17 residues. The CDR3 DNA reads as TGTGCCAGCAGCTTAGTAGCCCAGGGACCTCCCACAGATACGCAGTATTTT. Translation gives CASSLVAQGPPTDTQYF.

The chain links TRBV2 to TRBJ1-5; TRBD1 aligns across 11 bases. V gave up 9 bases and J gave up 3 bases; unmatched junction bases: 4. The CDR3 runs to 14 residues. Germline V gene sequence: CDR1 SNHLY, CDR2 FYNNEI. CDR3 sequence: CASGQGASNQPQHF. The DNA for the CDR3 is TGTGCCAGTGGACAGGGGGCATCCAATCAGCCCCAGCATTTT.

V gene TRBV10-2 combines with J gene TRBJ1-5; D perhaps matches TRBD1 (6 bases). Per germline, CDR1 WSHSY and CDR2 SAAADI. V gave up 10 bases and J gave up 5 bases, with 21 bases separating them. The CDR3 has 15 amino acids. CDR3 amino acids: CATSPRGGRYQPQHF. The DNA for the CDR3 is TGCGCCACCTCCCCTAGGGGGGGACGATATCAGCCCCAGCATTTT.

The chain links TRBV4-1 to TRBJ2-7; TRBD2 matches 9 bases. CDR1 MGHRA and CDR2 YSYEKL come from the germline V gene. The length of the CDR3 is 15 residues. J was trimmed by 3 bases and V by 7 bases; bases with no gene match: 10. The CDR3 protein is CASNRIAGAGYEQYF. The CDR3 DNA is TGCGCCAGCAACCGCATAGCGGGAGCCGGCTACGAGCAGTACTTC.

The chain has TRBV15 and TRBJ2-7; 9 bases line up with TRBD1. Germline CDR1 LNHNV, CDR2 YYDKDF (reference sequence). V shed 0 bases and J 2 bases; nucleotides not matched to a gene: 2. This CDR3 has 15 amino acids. This CDR3 reads CATSREGTGTYEQYF. CDR3 sequence (DNA): TGTGCCACCAGCAGAGAAGGGACAGGGACCTACGAGCAGTACTTC.

The chain carries TRBV18 and TRBJ2-2; weak D call: TRBD1 (5 bases). The V gene's germline CDR1 is KGHSH and CDR2 LQKENI. V shed 1 base and J shed 5 bases, with 8 bases lying between them. CDR3 size: 14 residues. CDR3 region: CASSPLQGTGELFF. CDR3 DNA sequence: TGTGCCAGCTCACCACTTCAGGGAACCGGGGAGCTGTTTTTT.

This clone was seen only once. V usage is TRBV5-1 and J usage is TRBJ2-7; TRBD2 aligns across 13 bases. CDR1 SGHRS and CDR2 YFSETQ come from the germline V gene. CDR3 length: 16 residues. Unmatched junction bases numbered 4, after V lost 0 bases and J lost 4 bases. For the CDR3, the DNA is TGCGCCAGCAGCTTGGGACTAGCGGGAGGTATTTACGAGCAGTACTTC. Its translation: CASSLGLAGGIYEQYF.

This chain connects TRBV18 to TRBJ1-1; a possible D gene is TRBD1 (6 bases). The CDR3 extends over 14 amino acids. V was shortened by 5 bases and J by 1 base, with 11 bases between the two germline ends. The germline V gene encodes CDR1 KGHSH and CDR2 LQKENI. CDR3 sequence: CASSEVRGNTEAFF. The CDR3 bases are TGTGCCAGCTCAGAGGTCAGGGGGAACACTGAAGCTTTCTTT. Full variable domain (rest looked up from reference TRBV18 and TRBJ1-1): NAGVMQNPRHLVRRRGQEARLRCSPMKGHSHVYWYRQLPEEGLKFMVYLQKENIIDESGMPKERFSAEFPKEGPSILRIQQVVRGDSAAYFCASSEVRGNTEAFFGQGTRLTVV.

The chain combines TRBV5-4 with TRBJ1-4, with 11 bases aligning to TRBD1. The CDR3 runs 17 residues. Germline V gene data show CDR1 as SGHNT and CDR2 as YYREEE (reference sequence). The junction had 13 bases not matched to a gene; V was cut back by 4 bases and J by 8 bases. The CDR3 DNA follows: TGTGCCAGCAGCGCCGGGACAGGGGGAGTTGTGAAGGAAAAACTGTTTTTT. This translates into CASSAGTGGVVKEKLFF.

The gene calls are TRBV5-4 and TRBJ2-7; D may be TRBD1 (5 bases). This CDR3 spans 12 amino acids. Germline V CDR1 and CDR2: SGHNT, YYREEE (reference sequence). Trimming left V 1 base short and J 3 bases short, with 5 bases between. The CDR3 coding sequence is TGTGCCAGCAGCTTGAGGGGCTACGAGCAGTACGTC. Amino acid sequence: CASSLRGYEQYV.

The chain links TRBV10-3 to TRBJ2-1; D is ambiguous. Trimming took 11 bases from V and 3 from J, leaving 8 bases between them. The CDR3 runs 11 residues. Germline CDR1 ENHRY, CDR2 SYGVKD. CDR3 region: CASKGYNEQFF. The CDR3 bases are TGTGCCTCCAAGGGCTACAATGAGCAGTTCTTC.

The chain recombines TRBV5-4 with TRBJ2-3; 8 bases align to TRBD2. This CDR3 has 16 residues. The V gene's germline CDR1 is SGHNT and CDR2 YYREEE (reference sequence). The junction had 6 bases not matched to a gene; V was cut back by 2 bases and J by 1 base. The CDR3 nucleotides are TGTGCCAGCAGCTTAAGGGCGGGGGGCCGCACAGATACGCAGTATTTT. Protein: CASSLRAGGRTDTQYF.

This clone has only a few counts. The chain recombines TRBV19 with TRBJ1-5, with TRBD1 matching 7 bases. There are 13 residues in the CDR3. V gave up 5 bases and J gave up 7 bases; unmatched junction bases: 5. Germline V gives CDR1 LNHDA, CDR2 SQIVND (reference sequence). The CDR3, as DNA: TGTGCCAGTAGTCGGGACAGCCGACAGCCCCAGCATTTT. Translation: CASSRDSRQPQHF.

The chain uses TRBV7-2 and TRBJ1-2; TRBD1 matches 9 bases. Per germline, CDR1 SGHTA and CDR2 FQGNSA. V shed 5 bases and J 4 bases; nucleotides not matched to a gene: 5. The CDR3 runs to 14 residues. In DNA form, the CDR3 reads TGTGCCAGCAGCCCGGACAGGGGCGGCTATGGCTACACCTTC. This sequence encodes CASSPDRGGYGYTF.